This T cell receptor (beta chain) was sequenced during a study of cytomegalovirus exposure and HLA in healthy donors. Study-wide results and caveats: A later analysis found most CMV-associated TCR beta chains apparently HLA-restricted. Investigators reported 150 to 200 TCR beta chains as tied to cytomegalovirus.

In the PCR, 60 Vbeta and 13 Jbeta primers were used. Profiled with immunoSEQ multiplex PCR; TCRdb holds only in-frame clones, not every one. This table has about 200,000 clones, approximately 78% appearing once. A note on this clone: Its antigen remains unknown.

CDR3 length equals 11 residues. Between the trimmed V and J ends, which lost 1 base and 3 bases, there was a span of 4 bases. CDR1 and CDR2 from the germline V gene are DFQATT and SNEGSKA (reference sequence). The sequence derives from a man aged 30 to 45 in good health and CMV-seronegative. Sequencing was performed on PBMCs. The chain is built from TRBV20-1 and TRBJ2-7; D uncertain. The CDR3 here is CSARAFYEQYF. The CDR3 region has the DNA TGCAGTGCTAGAGCGTTCTACGAGCAGTACTTC.